These 12 T cell receptor beta chains share one sample of origin, sequenced in a study of regulatory T cells in long-lasting Graves disease. Indicated time point: newly diagnosed GD, antithyroid drugs for less than 3 months. With RNA extracted from PBMCs as input, the TCR library was made. Combining iRepertoire HTBI primers with Arm-PCR of CDR3 regions, the authors built TCR beta libraries. TCRdb re-analysed the multiplex PCR reads in MiXCR, keeping a single row per CDR3 protein. The sample holds a few hundred thousand distinct CDR3 sequences; roughly 19% are singletons and the top ten take 12%. This sample also appeared in a second study, on T cells in Graves' hyperthyroidism and ophthalmopathy.

Here the sequenced sample was peripheral blood mononuclear cells (PBMCs), taken at new diagnosis, from a patient treated with antithyroid drugs. These receptors all stem from a woman in her twenties or thirties with Graves disease.

This clonotype was found many times. The genes are TRBV28 and TRBJ2-7, with D possibly called TRBD1 or TRBD2 (5 bases each). CDR1 is MDHEN and CDR2 is SYDVKM in the germline V gene. Trimming removed 2 bases at V and 2 bases at J, with 13 bases between. CDR3 size: 15 residues. CDR3 DNA: TGTGCCAGCAGTTTAGTTGGGGGATCGGCCTACGAGCAGTACTTC. Its translation is CASSLVGGSAYEQYF.

At least ten counts were recorded for this clonotype. This chain joins TRBV6-5 and TRBJ1-2, with a possible D match to TRBD1 (6 bases). The V gene's germline CDR1 is MNHEY and CDR2 SVGAGI. The V end lost 0 bases, the J end lost 1 base, and 15 bases lay between the germline ends. This CDR3 comprises 17 residues. For the CDR3, the DNA is TGTGCCAGCAGTTACTCTTCGTTTCGACAGGATAACTATGGCTACACCTTC. Encoded protein: CASSYSSFRQDNYGYTF.

This clonotype occurred many times. V is TRBV19 and J is TRBJ2-1; 9 positions match TRBD1. The CDR3 consists of 16 residues. Germline V gene sequence: CDR1 LNHDA, CDR2 SQIVND (reference sequence). V was clipped by 5 bases and J by 6 bases; unmatched bases: 11. Written as DNA, the CDR3 is TGTGCCAGTAGTCCGGACGGACAGGGGTTAGGCAATGAGCAGTTCTTC. As protein: CASSPDGQGLGNEQFF.

The chain employs TRBV20-1 and TRBJ2-7; 7 bases are a match to TRBD2. This CDR3 has 15 residues. Trimming removed 2 bases from V and 6 bases from J; junction bases left unmatched: 13. CDR1 is DFQATT and CDR2 is SNEGSKA in the germline V gene (reference sequence). In DNA form, the CDR3 reads TGCAGTGCTAGATTTGCTAGAGGGAGGGCGGGCGAGCAGTACTTC. Its protein product is CSARFARGRAGEQYF.

This clonotype was seen more than once but under ten times. This chain links TRBV9 with TRBJ1-5; TRBD1 might be the D (6 bases). Germline assignment: CDR1 SGDLS and CDR2 YYNGEE. This CDR3 is built from 15 residues. The V gene lost 1 base and the J gene lost 3 bases, with 11 bases spanning the gap. The CDR3 loop is CASSVRGDTNQPQHF. CDR3 in DNA: TGTGCCAGCAGCGTAAGAGGGGACACCAATCAGCCCCAGCATTTT.

This clonotype was picked up many times. This chain connects TRBV19 to TRBJ1-1; the match to TRBD1 covers 9 bases. J was trimmed by 0 bases and V by 7 bases; bases with no gene match: 6. In germline, CDR1 is LNHDA, CDR2 SQIVND (reference sequence). The CDR3 has 15 residues. The CDR3 region has the DNA TGTGCCAGTAAGGGGACAGGGTACATGAACACTGAAGCTTTCTTT. Translation: CASKGTGYMNTEAFF.

This clonotype came up many times. J is TRBJ1-2 and V is TRBV5-5, with D hard to call. This CDR3 is built from 13 residues. Deletions cut 2 bases from V and 7 bases from J, with 12 bases between. Germline CDR1 SGHKS, CDR2 YYEKEE (reference sequence). The CDR3 DNA reads TGTGCCAGCAGCTTCCCGGGGTGGGTTGGCTACACCTTC. Amino acid sequence: CASSFPGWVGYTF.

This clonotype was seen repeatedly, ten times or more. The rearrangement uses TRBV30 and TRBJ2-5, with D perhaps matching TRBD1 (5 bases). The CDR3 length is 13 residues. Between the trimmed V and J ends, which lost 4 bases and 7 bases, there was a span of 16 bases. Germline assignment: CDR1 GTSNPN and CDR2 SVGIG (reference sequence). The CDR3 reads CAWTTRGSATQYF. DNA of the CDR3: TGTGCCTGGACCACAAGGGGCAGTGCGACCCAGTACTTC.

The table lists this clonotype with a few counts. A much larger clone differs by one base, so this may be a read error. This chain connects TRBV20-1 to TRBJ2-3; weak D call: TRBD2 (5 bases). Germline V CDR1 and CDR2: DFQATT, SNEGSKA (reference sequence). The CDR3 length is 14 residues. The CDR3: CSASGWGATDTRYF. The CDR3 DNA is TGCAGTGCTAGTGGGTGGGGAGCCACAGATACGCGGTATTTT.

The rearrangement joins TRBV6-1 to TRBJ2-7; D is uncertain. V lost 1 base to trimming and J lost 3 bases, with 13 bases between them. The CDR3 runs to 15 residues. In germline, CDR1 is MNHNS, CDR2 SASEGT. CDR3 region: CASSEGTTEYYEQYF. In DNA form, the CDR3 reads TGTGCCAGCAGTGAAGGAACAACAGAGTACTACGAGCAGTACTTC.

This clonotype was observed many times. The rearrangement uses TRBV28 and TRBJ2-5, with D maybe TRBD1 (5 bases). V lost 4 bases and J lost 3, with 15 bases in between. This CDR3 spans 15 amino acids. The germline gives CDR1 MDHEN, CDR2 SYDVKM. The CDR3 bases are TGTGCCAGCAGTTCGTCTTGGGCAGGGAAAGAGACCCAGTACTTC. This translates into CASSSSWAGKETQYF.

This clonotype was counted at least ten times. The V call is TRBV30, the J call TRBJ1-5; D perhaps matches TRBD1 (5 bases). V shed 3 bases and J shed 2 bases, with 11 bases lying between them. Germline V gene sequence: CDR1 GTSNPN, CDR2 SVGIG (reference sequence). The CDR3 runs to 14 residues. CDR3 in DNA: TGTGCCTGGAGGTTGGGGGGTGGCAATCAGCCCCAGCATTTT. Translating it yields CAWRLGGGNQPQHF.